The 27 T cell receptor beta chains reported below all come from one sample, sequenced in a study of blood T cell repertoires in COVID-19. Produced via immunoSEQ multiplex PCR; TCRdb's table is partial and in-frame only. The sample has 200,000 to 250,000 clones; more than 65% are singletons. The sample taken for sequencing was peripheral blood. The receptors come from a woman aged 40 to 55 with active or convalescent COVID-19.

This clone turned up a few times. Other DNA sequences in the sample encode the same CDR3. The chain joins TRBV19 to TRBJ1-6; 8 bases are a match to TRBD1. CDR1 and CDR2 (germline): LNHDA, SQIVND (reference sequence). This CDR3 comprises 15 residues. After removal of 6 bases from V and 9 bases from J, the junction contained 10 bases not matched to a gene. DNA for the CDR3: TGTGCCAGTAGCATACAGACAGGGGACGGTTCACCCCTCCACTTT. This sequence encodes CASSIQTGDGSPLHF.

This clone has only one observation. This chain links TRBV19 with TRBJ1-2, with a tentative D call TRBD1 (6 bases). The V end lost 4 bases, the J end lost 1 base, and 13 bases lay between the germline ends. CDR1 and CDR2 from the germline V gene are LNHDA and SQIVND (reference sequence). This CDR3 is 15 amino acids long. CDR3 nucleotide sequence: TGTGCCAGTAGTAGCCCGGACAGTCATAACTATGGCTACACCTTC. This codes for CASSSPDSHNYGYTF.

Concerning this clone: The same CDR3 also results from other DNA sequences found in this sample. This chain connects TRBV18 to TRBJ2-7, with 8 bases identical to TRBD1. V shed 3 bases, J shed 2 bases, and the junction held 3 bases outside the gene matches. Germline CDR1 and CDR2: KGHSH and LQKENI. CDR3 length: 14 amino acids. In DNA form, the CDR3 reads TGTGCCAGCTCACCGTCAGGGGGCACCTACGAGCAGTACGTC. Residues: CASSPSGGTYEQYV.

V and J are TRBV7-3 and TRBJ2-3, with TRBD2 matching over 15 bases. V was clipped by 4 bases and J by 4 bases; unmatched bases: 6. The CDR3 consists of 17 residues. The germline CDR1 and CDR2 sequences are SGHTA and FQGTGA. This CDR3 reads CASSSRTSGGAPDTQYF. The CDR3 DNA is TGTGCCAGCAGCTCCCGGACTAGCGGGGGGGCTCCAGATACGCAGTATTTT.

This clone was observed a single time. The chain has TRBV14 and TRBJ2-1, with 10 bases identical to TRBD2. CDR1 is SGHDN, CDR2 FVKESK, per germline. The V gene end was trimmed by 4 bases and the J gene end by 3 bases; junction bases not matched to a gene: 6. This CDR3 contains 16 residues. The DNA for the CDR3 is TGTGCCAGCAGCCTCTTAGCGGGGGGCAACTACAATGAGCAGTTCTTC. This codes for CASSLLAGGNYNEQFF.

The rearrangement joins TRBV12-3 or TRBV12-4 to TRBJ1-6, with D unclear. The CDR3 totals 13 residues. V was trimmed by 5 bases and J by 7 bases, leaving 9 bases between them. The CDR3 sequence is CASSIGWNSPLHF. Written as DNA, the CDR3 is TGTGCCAGCAGTATCGGTTGGAATTCACCCCTCCACTTT.

This clone was picked up a small number of times. The gene calls are TRBV11-1 and TRBJ2-1; 8 bases align to TRBD2. Germline trimming cut 1 base from V and 6 bases from J; bases unmatched to any gene: 5. Germline V gene lookup returns CDR1 SGHAT and CDR2 FQDESV (reference sequence). This CDR3 contains 15 residues. CDR3 sequence: CASSLDGGGPNEQFF. DNA of the CDR3: TGTGCCAGCAGCTTAGACGGCGGGGGGCCCAATGAGCAGTTCTTC.

V gene TRBV18 combines with J gene TRBJ1-2; 7 bases agree with TRBD1. V shed 6 bases, J shed 2 bases, and the junction held 9 bases outside the gene matches. CDR1 and CDR2 from the germline V gene are KGHSH and LQKENI. The CDR3 contains 15 residues. The CDR3 DNA reads as TGTGCCAGCTCTTGGGACAGCGACCGGAACTATGGCTACACCTTC. Residues: CASSWDSDRNYGYTF.

The chain uses TRBV27 and TRBJ1-2, with a tentative D call TRBD1 (6 bases). The CDR3 has 14 residues. V was cut by 0 bases and J by 8 bases, with 13 bases left in between. From germline, CDR1 is MNHEY and CDR2 SMNVEV (reference sequence). The CDR3 DNA is TGTGCCAGCAGTTTATCGACCCACAGGGCCGGCTACACCTTC. Protein: CASSLSTHRAGYTF.

This clone was counted ten times or more. This chain joins TRBV5-5 and TRBJ1-6, with 9 nucleotides matching TRBD1. The CDR3 loop spans 19 amino acids. Unmatched junction bases numbered 7, after V lost 0 bases and J lost 0 bases. Germline V lookup: CDR1 SGHKS, CDR2 YYEKEE (reference sequence). The CDR3 region is CASSLGGTGPSSYNSPLHF. For the CDR3, the DNA is TGTGCCAGCAGCTTGGGAGGGACAGGGCCCAGCTCCTATAATTCACCCCTCCACTTT.

This clone was picked up many times. V and J are TRBV30 and TRBJ1-6, with TRBD1 identical over 9 bases. The ends lost 5 bases at V and 10 bases at J; junction bases unmatched: 6. The germline V gene encodes CDR1 GTSNPN and CDR2 SVGIG (reference sequence). The length of the CDR3 is 13 residues. The CDR3 DNA sequence: TGTGCCTGGGGGACAGGGAAGGAATCACCCCTCCACTTT. Translated: CAWGTGKESPLHF.

J is TRBJ1-6 and V is TRBV6-1; D is undetermined. CDR1 and CDR2 (germline): MNHNS, SASEGT. This CDR3 comprises 14 residues. Trimming removed 1 base from V and 11 bases from J, with 12 bases in between. As DNA, the CDR3 is TGTGCCAGCAGTGAAGTGTCGCCAGGCCCACCCCTCCACTTT. This sequence encodes CASSEVSPGPPLHF.

The chain employs TRBV10-3 and TRBJ2-5, with a tentative D call TRBD2 (6 bases). V was cut by 4 bases and J by 5 bases, with 8 bases left in between. Per germline, CDR1 ENHRY and CDR2 SYGVKD. This CDR3 region has 12 residues. CDR3 residues: CAISGAGETQYF. The CDR3 DNA reads as TGTGCCATCAGTGGGGCGGGGGAGACCCAGTACTTC.

The CDR3 DNA follows: TGTGCCACCAGCCCAGGACTAGCGGGGTTTCAAGAGACCCAGTACTTC. Translating it yields CATSPGLAGFQETQYF. V is TRBV15 and J is TRBJ2-5, with 12 bases aligning to TRBD2. Germline trimming cut 5 bases from V and 2 bases from J; bases unmatched to any gene: 6. The CDR3 has 16 residues. Germline V gene data show CDR1 as LNHNV and CDR2 as YYDKDF (reference sequence).

The chain uses TRBV9 and TRBJ1-2, with a possible D match to TRBD1 (5 bases). This CDR3 is 15 amino acids long. From germline, CDR1 is SGDLS and CDR2 YYNGEE. V gave up 0 bases and J gave up 3 bases, with 12 bases separating them. The chain's CDR3 is CASSVGGGQHYGYTF. The CDR3 nucleotides read TGTGCCAGCAGCGTAGGGGGAGGACAACACTATGGCTACACCTTC.

The count of this clone is one. The gene calls are TRBV19 and TRBJ1-2, with TRBD1 as a possible D gene (5 bases). V lost 1 base and J lost 2, with 8 bases in between. The CDR3 totals 14 residues. Per the germline V gene, CDR1 is LNHDA and CDR2 is SQIVND (reference sequence). CDR3 loop: CASSIGGANYGYTF. CDR3 nucleotides: TGTGCCAGTAGTATAGGTGGGGCGAACTATGGCTACACCTTC.

The V and J genes are TRBV5-1 and TRBJ1-1, with 11 bases that match TRBD1. The CDR3 has 15 residues. CDR1 is SGHRS and CDR2 is YFSETQ in the germline V gene. The V segment lost 4 bases and the J segment 1 base; nucleotides outside the gene matches: 3. The CDR3 coding sequence is TGCGCCAGCAGCGCCGGGACAGGGGGGAACACTGAAGCTTTCTTT. Its protein product is CASSAGTGGNTEAFF.

The J gene is TRBJ2-1, the V gene TRBV6-6, with D unresolved. The CDR3 consists of 16 residues. V was shortened by 2 bases and J by 1 base, with 12 bases between the two germline ends. Germline CDR1 is MNHNY and CDR2 is SVGAGI (reference sequence). The CDR3 coding sequence is TGTGCCAGCAGTTACGACGACGGGTTATCCTACAATGAGCAGTTCTTC. Its protein product is CASSYDDGLSYNEQFF.

The chain couples TRBV16 to TRBJ2-3, with D perhaps matching TRBD1 (5 bases). Germline loops: CDR1 KGHSY, CDR2 FQNENV. This CDR3 is built from 14 residues. Trimming removed 4 bases at V and 3 bases at J, with 11 bases between. CDR3 in DNA: TGTGCCAGCAGCCTCCAGGGTGGAACAGATACGCAGTATTTT. Residues: CASSLQGGTDTQYF. The full variable domain, completed using reference TRBV16 and TRBJ2-3, is GEEVAQTPKHLVRGEGQKAKLYCAPIKGHSYVFWYQQVLKNEFKFLISFQNENVFDETGMPKERFSAKCLPNSPCSLEIQATKLEDSAVYFCASSLQGGTDTQYFGPGTRLTVL.

This chain connects TRBV6-5 to TRBJ2-1, with D possibly matching TRBD1 (6 bases). CDR1 is MNHEY, CDR2 SVGAGI, per germline. Trimming cost V 4 bases and J 0 bases, with 10 bases left between them. The CDR3 is made up of 15 amino acids. The CDR3 loop reads CASSLGASSYNEQFF. In DNA, the CDR3 is TGTGCCAGCAGTTTGGGGGCTAGCTCCTACAATGAGCAGTTCTTC.

V and J are TRBV5-6 and TRBJ2-5; D not resolved. Trimming stripped 1 base from V and 1 base from J, with 8 bases between. CDR1 is SGHDT and CDR2 is YYEEEE in the germline V gene. The CDR3 has 14 residues. The CDR3: CASSLFSVQETQYF. CDR3 nucleotides: TGTGCCAGCAGCTTGTTTTCGGTCCAAGAGACCCAGTACTTC.

The chain uses TRBV16 and TRBJ1-2, with 9 bases aligning to TRBD1. Germline trimming cut 4 bases from V and 2 bases from J; bases unmatched to any gene: 11. This CDR3 has 17 amino acids. Germline V CDR1 and CDR2: KGHSY, FQNENV. CDR3: CASSPRLPTGGNYGYTF. DNA for the CDR3: TGTGCCAGCAGCCCAAGACTCCCGACAGGGGGAAACTATGGCTACACCTTC.

The chain recombines TRBV7-6 with TRBJ2-2; perhaps TRBD1 as D (5 bases). The CDR3 loop spans 16 amino acids. Trimming took off 0 bases at V and 5 bases at J, with 13 bases between the two ends. CDR1 and CDR2 from the germline V gene are SGHVS and FNYEAQ. This CDR3 reads CASSLAQGRKTGELFF. The DNA of the CDR3 is TGTGCCAGCAGCTTAGCTCAGGGTCGAAAAACCGGGGAGCTGTTTTTT.

The chain recombines TRBV5-1 with TRBJ2-3; 14 bases line up with TRBD2. Germline V gives CDR1 SGHRS, CDR2 YFSETQ. This CDR3 is 17 amino acids long. V was clipped by 3 bases and J by 5 bases; unmatched bases: 8. CDR3 in DNA: TGCGCCAGCAGCTCAAAGACTAGCGGGGGGGCAGGAGATACGCAGTATTTT. Protein: CASSSKTSGGAGDTQYF.

The chain carries TRBV10-3 and TRBJ1-6; 10 bases fit TRBD1. Germline lookup yields CDR1 ENHRY and CDR2 SYGVKD. The CDR3 sequence is 15 residues long. After removal of 11 bases from V and 6 bases from J, the junction contained 10 bases not matched to a gene. CDR3 protein: CAASATGGINSPLHF. CDR3 DNA sequence: TGTGCCGCTTCGGCGACAGGGGGCATTAATTCACCCCTCCACTTT.

This chain links TRBV5-1 with TRBJ1-1; TRBD1 matches 8 bases. The CDR3 totals 17 residues. CDR1 and CDR2 from the germline V gene are SGHRS and YFSETQ. The V segment lost 3 bases and the J segment 8 bases; nucleotides outside the gene matches: 18. CDR3 in amino acids: CASSWGMVDRVGAEAFF. CDR3 sequence (DNA): TGCGCCAGCAGCTGGGGAATGGTGGACAGGGTCGGAGCGGAAGCTTTCTTT.

V gene TRBV9 combines with J gene TRBJ2-5; D remains unclear. V gave up 3 bases and J gave up 5 bases, with 8 bases separating them. The CDR3 runs to 12 residues. Germline-derived CDR1 and CDR2 are SGDLS and YYNGEE. For the CDR3, the DNA is TGTGCCAGCAGCGGACCGCGGGAGACCCAGTACTTC. This translates into CASSGPRETQYF.